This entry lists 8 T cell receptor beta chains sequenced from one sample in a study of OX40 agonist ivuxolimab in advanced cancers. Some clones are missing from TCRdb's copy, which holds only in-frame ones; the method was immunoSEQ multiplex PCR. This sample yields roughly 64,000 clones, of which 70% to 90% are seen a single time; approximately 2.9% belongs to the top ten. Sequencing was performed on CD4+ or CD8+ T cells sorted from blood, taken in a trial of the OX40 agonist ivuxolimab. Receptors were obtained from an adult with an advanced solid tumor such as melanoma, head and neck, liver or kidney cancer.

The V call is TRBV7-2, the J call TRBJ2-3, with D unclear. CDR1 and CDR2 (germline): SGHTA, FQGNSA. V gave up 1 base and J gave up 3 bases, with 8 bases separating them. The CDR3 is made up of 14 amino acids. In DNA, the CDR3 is TGTGCCAGCAGCTTAGATGTGGCAACAGATACGCAGTATTTT. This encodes CASSLDVATDTQYF.

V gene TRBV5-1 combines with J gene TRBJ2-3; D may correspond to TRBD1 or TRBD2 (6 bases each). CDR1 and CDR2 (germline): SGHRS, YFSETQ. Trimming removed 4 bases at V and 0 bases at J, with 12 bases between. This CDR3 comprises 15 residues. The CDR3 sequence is CASSRGDTSTDTQYF. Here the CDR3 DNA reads TGCGCCAGCAGCAGGGGGGACACTAGCACAGATACGCAGTATTTT. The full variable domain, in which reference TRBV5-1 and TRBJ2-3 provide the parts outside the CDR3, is KAGVTQTPRYLIKTRGQQVTLSCSPISGHRSVSWYQQTPGQGLQFLFEYFSETQRNKGNFPGRFSGRQFSNSRSEMNVSTLELGDSALYLCASSRGDTSTDTQYFGPGTRLTVL.

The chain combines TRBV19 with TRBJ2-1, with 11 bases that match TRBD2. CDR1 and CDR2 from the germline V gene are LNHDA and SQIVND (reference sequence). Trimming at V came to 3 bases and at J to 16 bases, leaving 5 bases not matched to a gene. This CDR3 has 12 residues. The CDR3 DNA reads TGTGCCAGTAGTATTCCGGGACTAGCGGCCTTCTTC. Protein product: CASSIPGLAAFF.

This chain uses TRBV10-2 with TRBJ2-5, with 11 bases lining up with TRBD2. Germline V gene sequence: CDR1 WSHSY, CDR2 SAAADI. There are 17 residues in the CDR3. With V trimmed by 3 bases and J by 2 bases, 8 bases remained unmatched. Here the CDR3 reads CASSDTSGGSWQETQYF. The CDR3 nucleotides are TGCGCCAGCAGTGACACTAGCGGGGGCTCTTGGCAAGAGACCCAGTACTTC.

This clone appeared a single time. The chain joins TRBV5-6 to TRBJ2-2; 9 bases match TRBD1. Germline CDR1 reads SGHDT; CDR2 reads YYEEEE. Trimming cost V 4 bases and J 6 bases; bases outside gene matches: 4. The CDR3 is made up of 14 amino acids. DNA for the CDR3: TGTGCCAGCAGCGAGACAGGGGGGGCCGGGGAGCTGTTTTTT. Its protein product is CASSETGGAGELFF. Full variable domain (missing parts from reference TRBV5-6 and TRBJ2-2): DAGVTQSPTHLIKTRGQQVTLRCSPKSGHDTVSWYQQALGQGPQFIFQYYEEEERQRGNFPDRFSGHQFPNYSSELNVNALLLGDSALYLCASSETGGAGELFFGEGSRLTVL.

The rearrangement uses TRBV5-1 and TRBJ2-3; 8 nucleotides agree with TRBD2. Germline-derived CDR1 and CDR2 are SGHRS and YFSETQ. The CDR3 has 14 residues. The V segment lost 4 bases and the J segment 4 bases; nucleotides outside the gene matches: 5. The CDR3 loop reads CASSAGTSSDTQYF. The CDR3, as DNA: TGCGCCAGCAGCGCCGGGACTAGTTCAGATACGCAGTATTTT.

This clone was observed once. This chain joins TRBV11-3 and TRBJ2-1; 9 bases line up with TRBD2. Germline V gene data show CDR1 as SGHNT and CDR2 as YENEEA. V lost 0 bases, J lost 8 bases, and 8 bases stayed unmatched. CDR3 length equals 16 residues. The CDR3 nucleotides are TGTGCCAGCAGCTTAGATGGGCGGGAGGGTTTAGATGAGCAGTTCTTC. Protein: CASSLDGREGLDEQFF.

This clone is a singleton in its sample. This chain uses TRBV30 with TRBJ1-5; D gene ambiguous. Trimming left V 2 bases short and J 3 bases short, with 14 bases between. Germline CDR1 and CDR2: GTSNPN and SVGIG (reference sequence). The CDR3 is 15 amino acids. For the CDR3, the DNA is TGTGCCTGGAGTTCCGAGGAGTTCCTCAATCAGCCCCAGCATTTT. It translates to CAWSSEEFLNQPQHF.